This T cell receptor beta chain was identified in a study of blood T cell repertoires in COVID-19. Study information: COVID-19 samples collected from the United States, Italy and Spain covered acute and convalescent phases. T cells, B-cell-depleted T cells, or PBMCs provided the cDNA or gDNA that served as material.

Per the original methods: Counts of nucleated cells, estimated from reference gene primer amplification, were obtained. Assay used: immunoSEQ multiplex PCR; TCRdb lists only in-frame clones, some missing. D and trimming were read from the DNA, whereas the V and J calls and clone size are those reported in that table. The sample yields around 200,000 clones, about 85% seen once. CDR3 length: 16 amino acids. The ends lost 3 bases at V and 4 bases at J; junction bases unmatched: 10. The germline V gene encodes CDR1 SGHTS and CDR2 YDEGEE. The chain uses TRBV5-8 and TRBJ2-5; 9 nucleotides match TRBD1. This clonotype originated in a woman of 80 years or more with acute or convalescent COVID-19. Material for sequencing was peripheral blood. DNA of the CDR3: TGTGCCAGCAGCTCCGGGACAGGGATGACAAGAGAGACCCAGTACTTC. It yields the protein CASSSGTGMTRETQYF.